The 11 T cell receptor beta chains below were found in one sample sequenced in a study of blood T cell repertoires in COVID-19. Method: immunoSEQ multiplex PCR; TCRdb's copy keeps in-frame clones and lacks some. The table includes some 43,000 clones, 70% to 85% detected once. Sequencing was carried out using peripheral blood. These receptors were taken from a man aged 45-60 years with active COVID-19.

CDR3 in amino acids: CATSRGQAYYGYTF. In nucleotides, the CDR3 is TGTGCCACCAGCAGAGGACAGGCCTACTATGGCTACACCTTC. The chain couples TRBV15 to TRBJ1-2, with D tentatively TRBD1 (6 bases). Germline V gives CDR1 LNHNV, CDR2 YYDKDF (reference sequence). CDR3 length: 14 amino acids. V was cut by 1 base and J by 3 bases, with 9 bases left in between.

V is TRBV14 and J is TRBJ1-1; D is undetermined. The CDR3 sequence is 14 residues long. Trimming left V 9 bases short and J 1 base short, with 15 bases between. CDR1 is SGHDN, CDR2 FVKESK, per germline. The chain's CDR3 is CASGRYEGNTEAFF. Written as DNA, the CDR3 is TGTGCCAGTGGCAGATACGAGGGGAACACTGAAGCTTTCTTT.

Written as DNA, the CDR3 is TGCGCCAGCAGCTTCCAAGGGAGCTCATACGAGCAGTACTTC. Amino acids: CASSFQGSSYEQYF. This chain uses TRBV5-1 with TRBJ2-7, with a possible D match to TRBD2 (5 bases). The length of the CDR3 is 14 residues. CDR1 is SGHRS and CDR2 is YFSETQ in the germline V gene. Trimming pared 2 bases from V and 4 bases from J, leaving 13 bases between.

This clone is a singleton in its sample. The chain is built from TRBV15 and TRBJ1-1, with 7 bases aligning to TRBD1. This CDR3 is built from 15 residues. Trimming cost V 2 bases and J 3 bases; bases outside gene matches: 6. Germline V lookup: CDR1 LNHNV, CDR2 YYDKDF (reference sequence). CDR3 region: CATSRRQGSYTEAFF. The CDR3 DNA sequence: TGTGCCACCAGCAGACGACAGGGTTCGTACACTGAAGCTTTCTTT.

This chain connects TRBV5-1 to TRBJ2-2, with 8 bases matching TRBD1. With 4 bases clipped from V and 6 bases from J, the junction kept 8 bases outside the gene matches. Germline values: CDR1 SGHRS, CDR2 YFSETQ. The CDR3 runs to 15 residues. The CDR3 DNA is TGCGCCAGCAGCACCTTGCAGGGGGCTTCCGGGGAGCTGTTTTTT. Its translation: CASSTLQGASGELFF.

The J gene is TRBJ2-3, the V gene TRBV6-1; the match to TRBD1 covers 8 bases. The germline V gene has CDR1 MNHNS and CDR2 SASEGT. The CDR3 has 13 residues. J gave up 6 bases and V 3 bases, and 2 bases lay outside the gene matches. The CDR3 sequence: CASSDRQGDTQYF. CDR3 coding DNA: TGTGCCAGCAGTGACCGACAGGGGGATACGCAGTATTTT.

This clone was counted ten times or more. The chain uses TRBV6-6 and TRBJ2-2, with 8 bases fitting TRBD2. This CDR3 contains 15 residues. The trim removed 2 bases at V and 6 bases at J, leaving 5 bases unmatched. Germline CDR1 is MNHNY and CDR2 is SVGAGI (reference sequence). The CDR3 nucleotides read TGTGCCAGCAGTTACCATGTCGGGGGGGCCGGGGAGCTGTTTTTT. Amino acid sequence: CASSYHVGGAGELFF.

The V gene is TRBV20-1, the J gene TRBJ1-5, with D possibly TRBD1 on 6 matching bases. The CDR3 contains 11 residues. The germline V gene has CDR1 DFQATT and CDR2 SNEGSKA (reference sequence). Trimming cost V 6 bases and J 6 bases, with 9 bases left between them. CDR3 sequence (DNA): TGCAGTGCCCGAGGGGGTCAGCCCCAGCATTTT. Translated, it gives CSARGGQPQHF.

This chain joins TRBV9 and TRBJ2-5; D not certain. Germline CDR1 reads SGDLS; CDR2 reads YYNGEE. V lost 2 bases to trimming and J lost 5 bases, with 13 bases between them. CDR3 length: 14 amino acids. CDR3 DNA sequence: TGTGCCAGCAGCGTGTCTCCGGGTCGGGAGACCCAGTACTTC. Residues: CASSVSPGRETQYF.

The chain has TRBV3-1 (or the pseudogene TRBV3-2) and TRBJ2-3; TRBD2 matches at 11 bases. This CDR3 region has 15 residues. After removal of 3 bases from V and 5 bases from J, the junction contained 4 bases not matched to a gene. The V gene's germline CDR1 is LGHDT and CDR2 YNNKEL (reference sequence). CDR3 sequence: CASSQATSGGDTQYF. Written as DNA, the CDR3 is TGTGCCAGCAGCCAGGCAACTAGCGGGGGAGATACGCAGTATTTT.

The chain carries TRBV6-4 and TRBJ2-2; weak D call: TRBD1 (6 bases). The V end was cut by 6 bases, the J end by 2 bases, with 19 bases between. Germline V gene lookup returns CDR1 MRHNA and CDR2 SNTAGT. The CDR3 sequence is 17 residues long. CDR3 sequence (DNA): TGTGCCAGCAGAAGGTGGCCGACAGGACCTAACACCGGGGAGCTGTTTTTT. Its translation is CASRRWPTGPNTGELFF.